These 4 T cell receptor beta chains originate from one sample sequenced in a study of CD8+ T cells in alopecia areata. Following extraction, RNA underwent reverse transcription to cDNA, which served as the sequencing template. TCRdb's table, derived via immunoSEQ multiplex PCR, lists solely in-frame clones and lacks some. This table has approximately 180,000 clones, more than 55% appearing once. The treatment was: oral pan-JAK inhibitor, 5-10 mg twice daily. This sample comprised CD4+ T cells sorted from blood, obtained around week 49, from a patient treated with tofacitinib. The receptors were sampled from a human donor with alopecia areata.

This clone was detected only a few times. The gene calls are TRBV10-3 and TRBJ2-5; no definite D call. The CDR3 totals 14 residues. The germline gives CDR1 ENHRY, CDR2 SYGVKD. V lost 6 bases to trimming and J lost 5 bases, with 16 bases between them. Here the CDR3 DNA reads TGTGCCATCAGCAGTGACGGGCTGGGGGAGACCCAGTACTTC. Amino acids: CAISSDGLGETQYF.

The chain combines TRBV9 with TRBJ2-1; D is perhaps TRBD1 (5 bases). Germline CDR1 SGDLS, CDR2 YYNGEE. The CDR3 is 15 residues long. Trimming cost V 4 bases and J 7 bases, with 18 bases left between them. In DNA, the CDR3 is TGTGCCAGCAGCAAGGTGCAGGGTAGTGTGAATGAGCAGTTCTTC. The encoded protein is CASSKVQGSVNEQFF.

There are a few counts of this clone. The rearrangement links TRBV27 to TRBJ2-1, with a tentative D call TRBD2 (6 bases). Trimming cost V 0 bases and J 10 bases, with 25 bases left between them. Looked up from germline, CDR1 is MNHEY and CDR2 is SMNVEV (reference sequence). This CDR3 is 18 amino acids long. The CDR3 sequence is CASSLSGLEPILAIEQFF. The CDR3, as DNA: TGTGCCAGCAGTTTATCGGGACTGGAACCCATATTAGCGATCGAGCAGTTCTTC.

The CDR3 DNA reads TGCGCCAGCAGCCCGGACAGAGCCTACGAGCAGTACTTC. This gives the protein CASSPDRAYEQYF. The chain combines TRBV5-1 with TRBJ2-7; tentative D call: TRBD1 (6 bases). The V gene lost 4 bases and the J gene lost 2 bases, with 10 bases spanning the gap. This CDR3 region has 13 residues. Germline V gives CDR1 SGHRS, CDR2 YFSETQ.